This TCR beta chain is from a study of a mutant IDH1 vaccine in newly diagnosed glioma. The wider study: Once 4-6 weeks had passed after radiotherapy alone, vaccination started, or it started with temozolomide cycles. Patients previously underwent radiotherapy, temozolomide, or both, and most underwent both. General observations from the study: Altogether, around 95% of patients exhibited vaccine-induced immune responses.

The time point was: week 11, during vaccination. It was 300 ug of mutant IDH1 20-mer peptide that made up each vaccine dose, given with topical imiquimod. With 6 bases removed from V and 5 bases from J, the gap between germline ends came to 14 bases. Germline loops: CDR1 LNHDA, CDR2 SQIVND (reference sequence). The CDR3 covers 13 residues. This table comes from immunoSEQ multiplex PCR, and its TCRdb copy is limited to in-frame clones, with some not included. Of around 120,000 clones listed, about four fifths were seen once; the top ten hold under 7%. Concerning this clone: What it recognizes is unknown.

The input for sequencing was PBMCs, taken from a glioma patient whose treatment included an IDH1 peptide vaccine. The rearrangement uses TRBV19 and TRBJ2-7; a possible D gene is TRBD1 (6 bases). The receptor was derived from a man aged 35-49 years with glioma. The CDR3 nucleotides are TGTGCCAGTAGGTACACAGGGCACGACGAGCAGTACTTC. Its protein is CASRYTGHDEQYF.